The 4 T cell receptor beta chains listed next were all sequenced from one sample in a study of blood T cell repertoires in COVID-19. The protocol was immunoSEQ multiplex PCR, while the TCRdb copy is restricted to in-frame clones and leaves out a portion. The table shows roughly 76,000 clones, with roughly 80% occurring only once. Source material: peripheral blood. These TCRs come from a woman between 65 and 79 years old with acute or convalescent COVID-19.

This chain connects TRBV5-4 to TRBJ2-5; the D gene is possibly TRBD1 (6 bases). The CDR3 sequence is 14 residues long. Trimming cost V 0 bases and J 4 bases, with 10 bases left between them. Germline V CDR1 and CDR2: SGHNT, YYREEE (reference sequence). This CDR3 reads CASSLDRVVETQYF. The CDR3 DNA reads TGTGCCAGCAGCTTGGACAGGGTGGTAGAGACCCAGTACTTC.

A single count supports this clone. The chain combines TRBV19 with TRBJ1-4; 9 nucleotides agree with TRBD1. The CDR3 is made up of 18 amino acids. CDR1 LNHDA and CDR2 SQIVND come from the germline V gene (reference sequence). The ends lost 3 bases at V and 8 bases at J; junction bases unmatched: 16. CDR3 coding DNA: TGTGCCAGTAGTATTCGTGTTCCGGGCCTACAGGGGGCGGAAAAACTGTTTTTT. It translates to CASSIRVPGLQGAEKLFF.

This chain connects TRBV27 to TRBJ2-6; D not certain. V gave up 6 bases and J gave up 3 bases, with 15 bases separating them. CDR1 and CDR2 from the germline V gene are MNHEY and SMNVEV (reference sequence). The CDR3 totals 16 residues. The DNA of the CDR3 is TGTGCCAGCAGGTCCCTTCGTGCGAGTGGGGCCAACGTCCTGACTTTC. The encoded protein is CASRSLRASGANVLTF.

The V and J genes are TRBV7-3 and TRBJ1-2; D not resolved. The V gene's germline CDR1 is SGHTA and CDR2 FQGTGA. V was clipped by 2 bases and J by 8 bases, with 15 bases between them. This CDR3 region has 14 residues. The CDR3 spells CASSLGPQDVGYTF. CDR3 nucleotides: TGTGCCAGCAGCTTAGGTCCCCAGGATGTAGGCTACACCTTC.